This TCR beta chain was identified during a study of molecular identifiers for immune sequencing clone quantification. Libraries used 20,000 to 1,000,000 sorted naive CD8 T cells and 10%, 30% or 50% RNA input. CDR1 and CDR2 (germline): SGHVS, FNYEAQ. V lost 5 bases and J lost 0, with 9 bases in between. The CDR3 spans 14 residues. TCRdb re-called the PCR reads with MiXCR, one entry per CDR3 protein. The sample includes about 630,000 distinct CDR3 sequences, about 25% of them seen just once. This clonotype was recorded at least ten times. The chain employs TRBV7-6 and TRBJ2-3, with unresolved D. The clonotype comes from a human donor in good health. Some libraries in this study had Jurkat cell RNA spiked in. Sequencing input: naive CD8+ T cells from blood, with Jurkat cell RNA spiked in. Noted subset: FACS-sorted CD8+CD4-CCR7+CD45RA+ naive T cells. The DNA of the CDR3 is TGTGCCAGCAGCCCGGCTAGGAGCACAGATACGCAGTATTTT. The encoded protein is CASSPARSTDTQYF.